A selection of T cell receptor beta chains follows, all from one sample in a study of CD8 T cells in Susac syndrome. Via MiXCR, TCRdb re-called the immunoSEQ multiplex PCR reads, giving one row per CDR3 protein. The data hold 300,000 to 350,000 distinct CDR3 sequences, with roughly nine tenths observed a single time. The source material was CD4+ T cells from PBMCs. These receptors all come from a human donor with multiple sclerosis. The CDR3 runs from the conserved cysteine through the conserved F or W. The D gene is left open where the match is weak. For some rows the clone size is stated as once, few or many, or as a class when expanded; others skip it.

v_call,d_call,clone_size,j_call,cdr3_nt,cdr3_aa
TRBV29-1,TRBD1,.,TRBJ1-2,TGCAGCGTTCCACGAGGGACAGGGGTTGGGGGCTATGGCTACACCTTC,CSVPRGTGVGGYGYTF
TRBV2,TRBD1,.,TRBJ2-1,TGTGCCAGCAGGGGCGGGACAGGGGGCCGGAATGAGCAGTTCTTC,CASRGGTGGRNEQFF
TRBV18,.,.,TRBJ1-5,TGTGCCAGCTCACCTCGACAGTCGATTAATCAGCCCCAGCATTTT,CASSPRQSINQPQHF
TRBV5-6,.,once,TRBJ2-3,TGTGCCAGCAGCCACTTTGAATTGGGGAATACGCAGTATTTT,CASSHFELGNTQYF
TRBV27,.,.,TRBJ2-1,TGTGCCAGCAGTTATGGGGCACGCGGGGTCGTTTCCTACAATGAGCAGTTCTTC,CASSYGARGVVSYNEQFF
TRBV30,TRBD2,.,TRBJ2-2,TGTGCCTCTACCGCCCTAGCGGGAGTAACCGGGGAGCTGTTTTTT,CASTALAGVTGELFF
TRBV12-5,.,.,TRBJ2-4,TGTGCTAGTGGTTTGTGGACTCCCTTCCCTCGGGGCATTCAGTACTTC,CASGLWTPFPRGIQYF
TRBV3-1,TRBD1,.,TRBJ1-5,TGTGCCAGCAGCCAAGATGTGACAGGGGGTCAGCCCCAGCATTTT,CASSQDVTGGQPQHF
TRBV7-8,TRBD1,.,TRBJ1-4,TGTGCCAGCAGTTCAAGCCGGACAGGGAAGGCAAAACTGTTTTTT,CASSSSRTGKAKLFF
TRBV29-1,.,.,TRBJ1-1,TGCAGCGTTGAAGATTGGCCAGTTAAGACTGAAGCTTTCTTT,CSVEDWPVKTEAFF
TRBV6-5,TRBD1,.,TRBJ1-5,TGTGCCAGCAGTCCCGGGACAGTGAGCAATCAGCCCCAGCATTTT,CASSPGTVSNQPQHF
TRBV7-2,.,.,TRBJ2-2,TGTGCCAGCAGCTCTTCGGACTACACCGGGGAGCTGTTTTTT,CASSSSDYTGELFF
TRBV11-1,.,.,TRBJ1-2,TGTGCCAGCAGCTTTGCCCCCAGCCGTCCAAGAAACTATGGCTACACCTTC,CASSFAPSRPRNYGYTF
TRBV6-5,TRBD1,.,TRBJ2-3,TGTGCCAGCAGTTTGAACAGGGGTGGGGGCACAGATACGCAGTATTTT,CASSLNRGGGTDTQYF
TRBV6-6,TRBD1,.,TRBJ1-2,TGTGCCAGCAGGGATAGGACAGGGAACTATGGCTACACCTTC,CASRDRTGNYGYTF
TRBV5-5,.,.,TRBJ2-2,TGTGCCAGCAGTCTCCCTCCCACATACACCGGGGAGCTGTTTTTT,CASSLPPTYTGELFF
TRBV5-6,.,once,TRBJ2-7,TGTGCCAGCAGCTTGTACGGGGGTAAAAACGAGCAGTACTTC,CASSLYGGKNEQYF
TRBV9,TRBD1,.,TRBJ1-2,TGTGCCAGCAGCGTAGCGGGACAGGACTATGGCTACACCTTC,CASSVAGQDYGYTF
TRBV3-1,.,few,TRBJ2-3,TGTGCCAGCAGCCCGACAGAAGATACGCAGTATTTT,CASSPTEDTQYF
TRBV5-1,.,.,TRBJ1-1,TGCGCCAGCAGCGGTTCGGGCACTGAAGCTTTCTTT,CASSGSGTEAFF
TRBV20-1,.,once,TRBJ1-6,TGCAGTGCTAGAGATCTTCGCCTCGGGGATTCACCCCTCCACTTT,CSARDLRLGDSPLHF
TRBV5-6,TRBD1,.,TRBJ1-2,TGTGCCAGCAGCCGAGGACAGGTAGAATATGGCTACACCTTC,CASSRGQVEYGYTF
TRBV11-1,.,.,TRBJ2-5,TGTGCCAGCAGCCCCCCCTGGGCGCCCCAAGAGACCCAGTACTTC,CASSPPWAPQETQYF
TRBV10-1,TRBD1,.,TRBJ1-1,TGCGCCAGCAGTTATTACAGGGGGAACACTGAAGCTTTCTTT,CASSYYRGNTEAFF
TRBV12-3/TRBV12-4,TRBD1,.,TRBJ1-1,TGTGCCAGCAGTTCCGGGACAGGGGGTAATGAAGCTTTCTTT,CASSSGTGGNEAFF